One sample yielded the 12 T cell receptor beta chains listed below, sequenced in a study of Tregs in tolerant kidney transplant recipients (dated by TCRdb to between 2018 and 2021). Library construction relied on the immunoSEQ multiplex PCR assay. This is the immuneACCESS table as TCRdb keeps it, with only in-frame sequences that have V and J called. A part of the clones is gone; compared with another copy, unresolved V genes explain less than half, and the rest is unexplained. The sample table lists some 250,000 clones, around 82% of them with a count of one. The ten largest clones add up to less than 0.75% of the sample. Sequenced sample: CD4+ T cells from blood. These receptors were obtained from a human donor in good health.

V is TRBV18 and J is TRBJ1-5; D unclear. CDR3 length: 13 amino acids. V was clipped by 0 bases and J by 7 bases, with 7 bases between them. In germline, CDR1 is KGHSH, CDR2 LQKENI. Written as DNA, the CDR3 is TGTGCCAGCTCACCACCGAACGCACAGCCCCAGCATTTT. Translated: CASSPPNAQPQHF. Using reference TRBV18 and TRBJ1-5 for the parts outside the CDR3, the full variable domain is NAGVMQNPRHLVRRRGQEARLRCSPMKGHSHVYWYRQLPEEGLKFMVYLQKENIIDESGMPKERFSAEFPKEGPSILRIQQVVRGDSAAYFCASSPPNAQPQHFGDGTRLSIL.

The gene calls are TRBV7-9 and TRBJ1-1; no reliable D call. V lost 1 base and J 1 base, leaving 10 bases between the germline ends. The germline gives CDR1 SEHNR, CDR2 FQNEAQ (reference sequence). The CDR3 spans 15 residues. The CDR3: CASSLEVSKNTEAFF. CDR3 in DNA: TGTGCCAGCAGCTTAGAAGTGAGCAAGAACACTGAAGCTTTCTTT.

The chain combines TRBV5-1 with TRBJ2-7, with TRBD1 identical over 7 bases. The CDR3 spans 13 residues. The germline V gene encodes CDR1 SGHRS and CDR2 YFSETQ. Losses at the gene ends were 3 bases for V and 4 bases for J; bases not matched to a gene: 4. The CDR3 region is CASSSTGWYEQYF. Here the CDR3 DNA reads TGCGCCAGCAGCTCGACAGGGTGGTACGAGCAGTACTTC.

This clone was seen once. CDR3 region: CASSNLRGGGPRYEQYF. As DNA, the CDR3 is TGTGCCAGCAGCAACCTAAGAGGGGGGGGTCCGCGATACGAGCAGTACTTC. The rearrangement uses TRBV7-2 and TRBJ2-7; D possibly corresponds to TRBD2 (7 bases). V lost 5 bases and J lost 4, with 24 bases in between. This CDR3 has 17 residues. Germline V gene sequence: CDR1 SGHTA, CDR2 FQGNSA.

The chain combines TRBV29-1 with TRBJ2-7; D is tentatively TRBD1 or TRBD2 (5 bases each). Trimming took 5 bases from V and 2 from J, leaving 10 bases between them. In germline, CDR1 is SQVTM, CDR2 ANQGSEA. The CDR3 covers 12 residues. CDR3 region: CSVQGATYEQYF. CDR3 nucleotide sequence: TGCAGCGTTCAGGGAGCCACCTACGAGCAGTACTTC.

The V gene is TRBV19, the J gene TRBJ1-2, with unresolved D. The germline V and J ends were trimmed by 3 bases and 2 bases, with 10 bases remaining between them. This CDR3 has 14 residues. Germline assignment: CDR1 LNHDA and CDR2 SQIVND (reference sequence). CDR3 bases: TGTGCCAGTAGTATGGTAGGCGGGAACTATGGCTACACCTTC. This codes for CASSMVGGNYGYTF.

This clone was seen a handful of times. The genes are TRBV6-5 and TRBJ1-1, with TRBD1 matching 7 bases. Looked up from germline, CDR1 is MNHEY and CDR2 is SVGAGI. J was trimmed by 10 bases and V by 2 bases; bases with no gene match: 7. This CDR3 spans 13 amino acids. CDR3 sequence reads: CASSYDREGVAFF. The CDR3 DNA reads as TGTGCCAGCAGTTACGACAGGGAAGGGGTAGCTTTCTTT.

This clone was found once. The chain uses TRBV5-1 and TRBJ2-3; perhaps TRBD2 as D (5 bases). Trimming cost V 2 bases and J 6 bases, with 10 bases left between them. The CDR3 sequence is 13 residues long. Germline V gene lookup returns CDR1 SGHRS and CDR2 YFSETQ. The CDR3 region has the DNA TGCGCCAGCAGCTTACTAGTTTCCGATACGCAGTATTTT. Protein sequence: CASSLLVSDTQYF.

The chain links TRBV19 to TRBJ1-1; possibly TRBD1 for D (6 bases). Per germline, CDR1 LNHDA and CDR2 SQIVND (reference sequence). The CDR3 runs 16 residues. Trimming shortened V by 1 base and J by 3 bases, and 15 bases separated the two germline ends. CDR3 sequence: CASSIGRARGDTEAFF. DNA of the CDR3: TGTGCCAGTAGTATAGGAAGGGCCAGGGGTGACACTGAAGCTTTCTTT. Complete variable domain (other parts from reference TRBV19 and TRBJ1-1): DGGITQSPKYLFRKEGQNVTLSCEQNLNHDAMYWYRQDPGQGLRLIYYSQIVNDFQKGDIAEGYSVSREKKESFPLTVTSAQKNPTAFYLCASSIGRARGDTEAFFGQGTRLTVV.

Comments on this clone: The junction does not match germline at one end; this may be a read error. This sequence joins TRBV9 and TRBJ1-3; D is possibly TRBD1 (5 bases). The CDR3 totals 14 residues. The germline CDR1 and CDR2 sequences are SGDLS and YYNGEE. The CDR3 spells CASGSGGSGNTIHF. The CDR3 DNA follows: TGTGCCAGCGGAAGTGGGGGGTCTGGAAACACCATACATTTT.

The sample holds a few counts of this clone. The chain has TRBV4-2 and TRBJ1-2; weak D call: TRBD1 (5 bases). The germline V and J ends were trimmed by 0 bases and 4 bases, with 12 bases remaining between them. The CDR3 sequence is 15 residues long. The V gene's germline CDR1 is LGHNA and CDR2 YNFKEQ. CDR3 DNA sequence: TGTGCCAGCAGCCAAGAACACGGGGCTAGCTATGGCTACACCTTC. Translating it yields CASSQEHGASYGYTF.

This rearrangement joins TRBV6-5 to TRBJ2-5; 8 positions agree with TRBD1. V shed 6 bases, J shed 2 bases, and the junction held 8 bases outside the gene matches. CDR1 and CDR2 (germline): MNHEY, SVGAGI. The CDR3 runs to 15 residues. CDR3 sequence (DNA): TGTGCCAGCAGAAGGACAGGGACTCTGCAAGAGACCCAGTACTTC. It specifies CASRRTGTLQETQYF.